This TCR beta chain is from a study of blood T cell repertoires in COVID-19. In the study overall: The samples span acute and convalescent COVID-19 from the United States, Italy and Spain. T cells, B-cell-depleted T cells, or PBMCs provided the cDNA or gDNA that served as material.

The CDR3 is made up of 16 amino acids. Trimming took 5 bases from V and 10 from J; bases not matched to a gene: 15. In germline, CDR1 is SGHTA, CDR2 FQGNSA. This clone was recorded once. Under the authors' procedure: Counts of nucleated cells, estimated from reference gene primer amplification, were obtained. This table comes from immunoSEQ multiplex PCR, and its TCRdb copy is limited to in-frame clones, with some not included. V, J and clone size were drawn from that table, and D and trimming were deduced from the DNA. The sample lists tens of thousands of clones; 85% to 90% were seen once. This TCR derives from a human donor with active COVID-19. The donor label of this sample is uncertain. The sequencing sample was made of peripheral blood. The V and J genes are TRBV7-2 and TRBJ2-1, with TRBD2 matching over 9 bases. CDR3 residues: CASSVEGGGAAREQFF. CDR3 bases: TGTGCCAGCAGCGTCGAGGGCGGGGGGGCCGCTCGGGAGCAGTTCTTC.